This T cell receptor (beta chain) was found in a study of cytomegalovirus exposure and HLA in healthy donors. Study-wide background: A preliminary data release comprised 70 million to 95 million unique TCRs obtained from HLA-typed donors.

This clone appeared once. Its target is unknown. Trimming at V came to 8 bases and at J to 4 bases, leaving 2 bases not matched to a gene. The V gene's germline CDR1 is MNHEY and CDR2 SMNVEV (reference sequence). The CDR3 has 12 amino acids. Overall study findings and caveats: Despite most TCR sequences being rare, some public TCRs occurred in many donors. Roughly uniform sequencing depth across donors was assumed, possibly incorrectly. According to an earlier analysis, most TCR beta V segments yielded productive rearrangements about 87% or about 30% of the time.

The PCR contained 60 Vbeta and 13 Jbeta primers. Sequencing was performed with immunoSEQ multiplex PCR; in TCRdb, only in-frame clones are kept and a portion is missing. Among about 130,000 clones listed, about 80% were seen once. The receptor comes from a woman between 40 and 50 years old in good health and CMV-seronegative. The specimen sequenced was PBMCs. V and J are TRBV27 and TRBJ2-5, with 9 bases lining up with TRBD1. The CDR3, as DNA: TGTGCCAGCCGGACAGGGGTAGAGACCCAGTACTTC. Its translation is CASRTGVETQYF.